This entry lists 7 T cell receptor beta chains sequenced from one sample in a study of blood T cells in healthy people across ages. It was with a sample-barcoded 5' primer and a J-beta primer mix that a second PCR of about 6 to 11 cycles was run. TCRdb recomputed calls from the 5' RACE reads with MiXCR, one row per CDR3 protein. The table shows about 640,000 distinct CDR3 sequences, with about 30% occurring only once. Input material: blood. The source of these receptors is a woman aged 80 or older in good health.

As for this clonotype: A much bigger clone sits one base away, suggesting this may be a read error. V and J are TRBV27 and TRBJ2-5; either TRBD1 or TRBD2 may fit D (6 bases each). V lost 3 bases and J lost 2, with 10 bases in between. Germline CDR1 is MNHEY and CDR2 is SMNVEV (reference sequence). This CDR3 region has 14 residues. The CDR3 sequence: CASSFRGRQETQYF. DNA for the CDR3: TGTGCCAGCAGTTTCCGGGGGCGACAAGAGACCCAGTACTTC.

The chain carries TRBV12-3 or TRBV12-4 and TRBJ2-7, with TRBD1 matching over 9 bases. J lost 2 bases, V lost 6 bases, and 8 bases had no gene match. The CDR3 is 15 amino acids. CDR3 in amino acids: CASRPGTGIAYEQYF. CDR3 bases: TGTGCCAGCAGACCTGGGACAGGGATCGCCTACGAGCAGTACTTC.

This clonotype occurred many times. The chain combines TRBV30 with TRBJ2-1; perhaps D is TRBD1 or TRBD2 (6 bases each). In germline, CDR1 is GTSNPN, CDR2 SVGIG (reference sequence). This CDR3 has 13 amino acids. V lost 2 bases to trimming and J lost 4 bases, with 9 bases between them. The DNA of the CDR3 is TGTGCCTGGAGTAGGGGGGTTTACAATGAGCAGTTCTTC. It codes for CAWSRGVYNEQFF.

This clonotype was detected ten times or more. V and J are TRBV7-9 and TRBJ2-1, with D uncertain. The CDR3 has 17 amino acids. Between the trimmed V and J ends, which lost 0 bases and 0 bases, there was a span of 12 bases. CDR1 SEHNR and CDR2 FQNEAQ come from the germline V gene (reference sequence). CDR3: CASSLAGRVSSYNEQFF. The CDR3 nucleotides read TGTGCCAGCAGCTTAGCTGGTCGGGTGAGCTCCTACAATGAGCAGTTCTTC. Supplemented by reference TRBV7-9 and TRBJ2-1, the full variable domain reads DTGVSQNPRHKITKRGQNVTFRCDPISEHNRLYWYRQTLGQGPEFLTYFQNEAQLEKSRLLSDRFSAERPKGSFSTLEIQRTEQGDSAMYLCASSLAGRVSSYNEQFFGPGTRLTVL.

The rearrangement links TRBV24-1 to TRBJ2-2; the D is unclear. The V end lost 5 bases, the J end lost 0 bases, and 15 bases lay between the germline ends. Germline assignment: CDR1 KGHDR and CDR2 SFDVKD. The CDR3 is 17 amino acids. CDR3 residues: CATSGVTAVANTGELFF. The CDR3, as DNA: TGTGCCACCAGTGGGGTGACGGCGGTCGCGAACACCGGGGAGCTGTTTTTT.

This clonotype was seen repeatedly, ten times or more. The V gene is TRBV20-1, the J gene TRBJ1-2; perhaps TRBD1 as D (6 bases). Germline V gene sequence: CDR1 DFQATT, CDR2 SNEGSKA (reference sequence). Trimming left V 3 bases short and J 3 bases short, with 11 bases between. The length of the CDR3 is 13 residues. The chain's CDR3 is CSASGGGDYGYTF. CDR3 DNA: TGCAGTGCTAGTGGAGGGGGAGACTATGGCTACACCTTC.

This clonotype came up many times. V usage is TRBV25-1 and J usage is TRBJ2-5; D remains ambiguous. This CDR3 region has 10 residues. The ends were cut back, 8 bases at V and 5 bases at J, with 6 bases in the middle. Per germline, CDR1 MGHDK and CDR2 SYGVNS. The DNA of the CDR3 is TGTGCCAGCCGTTATGAGACCCAGTACTTC. It yields the protein CASRYETQYF.